This T cell receptor (beta chain) was captured in a study of vaccination and CD4 T cells after COVID-19. Overall study context: A median of 101 days (range 35 to 161) separated diagnosis from post-COVID sampling.

Comment on this clonotype: Antigen unknown.

Looked up from germline, CDR1 is LNHDA and CDR2 is SQIVND (reference sequence). Trimming at V came to 1 base and at J to 2 bases, leaving 2 bases not matched to a gene. This CDR3 is 15 amino acids long. Sequencing of the DNA from cultured CD4+ T cells was carried out with the Oncomine TCR Beta short-read assay. MiXCR, run by TCRdb on the PCR reads, gives a single entry per CDR3 protein. The repertoire holds some 17,000 distinct CDR3 sequences, with 35% to 40% as singletons. Specified treatment: approximately nine-day PBMC culture with coronavirus spike peptide pools or control peptides (ViraFEST assay).

The sequencing input was CD4+ T cells from blood, cultured in vitro. The chain uses TRBV19 and TRBJ2-5, with 9 bases lining up with TRBD1. The receptor's source is a human donor who had recovered from COVID-19. The CDR3 DNA follows: TGTGCCAGTAGTATAGGACAGGGGGGTCAAGAGACCCAGTACTTC. Translation: CASSIGQGGQETQYF.